The 2 T cell receptor beta chains below come from one sample, sequenced in a study of control samples from healthy donors and cancer patients (dated by TCRdb to the early 2020s). Receptor libraries were prepared by the immunoSEQ multiplex PCR assay. TCRdb mirrors the immuneACCESS table, restricted to in-frame sequences. Some clones are absent from its copies; in checked studies, under half trace to an unresolved V gene, and the reason for the others is unknown. The sample data list about 70,000 clones, and over 75% of these were observed just once. 2% to 2.5% of the sample is in the top ten clones. Sequencing was carried out using PBMCs. These receptors were taken from a woman aged 45 to 65 with head and neck cancer.

V usage is TRBV7-3 and J usage is TRBJ2-5; no reliable D call. Germline values: CDR1 SGHTA, CDR2 FQGTGA. With 2 bases removed from V and 5 bases from J, the gap between germline ends came to 12 bases. The CDR3 has 14 amino acids. CDR3 sequence (DNA): TGTGCCAGCAGCTTAGGACCCCGCGCGGAGACCCAGTACTTC. Amino acid sequence: CASSLGPRAETQYF.

The chain links TRBV15 to TRBJ2-1; the D gene is possibly TRBD1 (5 bases). Trimming left V 4 bases short and J 6 bases short, with 10 bases between. CDR3 length equals 13 residues. Germline loops: CDR1 LNHNV, CDR2 YYDKDF (reference sequence). CDR3 loop: CATSNRIVNEQFF. The CDR3 bases are TGTGCCACCAGCAACAGGATCGTCAATGAGCAGTTCTTC. The full variable domain, rest sourced from reference TRBV15 and TRBJ2-1, is DAMVIQNPRYQVTQFGKPVTLSCSQTLNHNVMYWYQQKSSQAPKLLFHYYDKDFNNEADTPDNFQSRRPNTSFCFLDIRSPGLGDTAMYLCATSNRIVNEQFFGPGTRLTVL.